This T cell receptor (beta chain) appears in the sequencing data of a study of somatic mutations in cytotoxic T cells in rheumatoid arthritis. The study, taken as a whole, reports: The study found that the largest CD8+ clone exceeded 20% of CD8+ cells in about an eighth of the 65 patients.

V dropped 6 bases and J dropped 0 bases, with 21 bases sitting between them. Per germline, CDR1 MRHNA and CDR2 SNTAGT. There are 18 residues in the CDR3. Each population, CD4+ and CD8+ cells, was isolated by positive magnetic bead selection and checked for purity by flow cytometry. In regard to this clone: As yet, its antigen is unknown.

Profiled with immunoSEQ multiplex PCR; TCRdb holds only in-frame clones, not every one. The sample has roughly 17,000 clones, around 84% seen once. The chain uses TRBV6-4 and TRBJ1-5, with no clear D. The TCR originated in a woman in her thirties or forties with rheumatoid arthritis. Sequencing was done on a sample of CD8+ T cells sorted from blood. The CDR3 sequence is CASSLSYSGHYSNQPQHF. As DNA, the CDR3 is TGTGCCAGCAGCCTCTCCTACAGCGGGCATTATAGCAATCAGCCCCAGCATTTT.